One TCR beta chain is described in this entry. TCRdb fed the 5' RACE reads into MiXCR, producing one record per CDR3 protein. Of about 260,000 distinct CDR3 sequences in the sample, roughly 7% are singletons; the top ten hold about 3.6%. V shed 6 bases, J shed 5 bases, and the junction held 6 bases outside the gene matches. The CDR3 contains 13 residues. Per the germline V gene, CDR1 is LNHDA and CDR2 is SQIVND (reference sequence). This specimen belongs to a study of identical twins. These data were likewise used in another study, on yellow fever vaccine responses in identical twins.

The V and J genes are TRBV19 and TRBJ1-2; 7 nucleotides line up with TRBD1. Sample: memory (CD45RO+) T cells sorted from blood. The sequence was obtained from a woman younger than 35 in good health. CDR3 amino acids: CASRRTGEYGYTF. The CDR3 DNA is TGTGCCAGTAGGAGGACAGGAGAGTATGGCTACACCTTC.